The 19 T cell receptor beta chains below come from one sample, sequenced in a study of low-dose radiotherapy and immunotherapy resistance in tumors. Primers used for first-strand cDNA, a TRAV- and TRBV-specific set, covered both alpha and beta chains. With a constant-region primer and a V-primer adapter, TCRs were subjected to approximately 21 PCR cycles of amplification. TCRdb reanalysed the reads using MiXCR and keeps one entry per CDR3 protein. The table records about 58,000 distinct CDR3 sequences, 23% of them present only once. Described time point: after trial treatment. Stated treatment: LDRT plus nivolumab, ipilimumab, low-dose cyclophosphamide and aspirin (RACIN trial). The sequences come from PBMCs, collected after low-dose radiotherapy plus immunotherapy. The receptors were sampled from a male donor with prostate cancer.

This clonotype showed up just once. The V and J genes are TRBV9 and TRBJ2-5; tentatively, D is TRBD2 (6 bases). The CDR3 totals 16 residues. Trimming removed 0 bases at V and 5 bases at J, with 17 bases between. CDR1 and CDR2 from the germline V gene are SGDLS and YYNGEE. The CDR3 spells CASSVEDSGLRETQYF. In nucleotides, the CDR3 is TGTGCCAGCAGCGTAGAGGATAGCGGCCTTCGGGAGACCCAGTACTTC.

This clonotype was seen many times. J is TRBJ2-2 and V is TRBV6-6; the D gene is possibly TRBD2 (5 bases). The CDR3 runs to 14 residues. Germline V gene lookup returns CDR1 MNHNY and CDR2 SVGAGI (reference sequence). Trimming took 8 bases from V and 6 from J, leaving 16 bases between them. CDR3 in DNA: TGTGCCAGCGGGCTAGCTCTAACCGCCGGGGAGCTGTTTTTT. It specifies CASGLALTAGELFF.

This clonotype was detected many times. The chain has TRBV20-1 and TRBJ2-5, with D hard to call. The V and J ends lost 3 bases and 0 bases respectively, with 14 bases between them. Germline V gene sequence: CDR1 DFQATT, CDR2 SNEGSKA (reference sequence). The CDR3 totals 15 residues. CDR3 bases: TGCAGTGCTAGTAATCTAATCCAAGACCAAGAGACCCAGTACTTC. Encoded protein: CSASNLIQDQETQYF.

In this sample, this clonotype turned up many times. V gene TRBV10-1 combines with J gene TRBJ2-5; D is tentatively TRBD1 or TRBD2 (6 bases each). Germline V gene lookup returns CDR1 WNHNN and CDR2 SYGVQD (reference sequence). The CDR3 loop spans 14 amino acids. The V gene lost 6 bases and the J gene lost 3 bases, with 14 bases spanning the gap. The CDR3 DNA is TGCGCCAGCAGCCAAGGGGGGCTGGAAGAGACCCAGTACTTC. Protein: CASSQGGLEETQYF.

This clonotype was seen many times. This chain joins TRBV4-2 and TRBJ2-2; D possibly corresponds to TRBD2 (5 bases). The CDR3 spans 14 residues. V was shortened by 4 bases and J by 4 bases, with 10 bases between the two germline ends. The germline gives CDR1 LGHNA, CDR2 YNFKEQ. The CDR3: CASSRNRGTGELFF. The CDR3 nucleotides read TGTGCCAGCAGCCGCAACCGGGGCACCGGGGAGCTGTTTTTT.

The table lists this clonotype with many counts. The chain carries TRBV2 and TRBJ2-3; 8 bases map to TRBD1. Losses at the gene ends were 2 bases for V and 0 bases for J; bases not matched to a gene: 7. This CDR3 contains 17 residues. CDR1 is SNHLY and CDR2 is FYNNEI in the germline V gene. Here the CDR3 DNA reads TGTGCCAGCAGTGAACGCGGGACAGGAACTAGCACAGATACGCAGTATTTT. Its translation is CASSERGTGTSTDTQYF.

About this clonotype itself: It differs at one base from a far larger clone, so likely a read error. The rearrangement uses TRBV5-1 and TRBJ2-5, with a possible D match to TRBD2 (5 bases). CDR1 and CDR2 from the germline V gene are SGHRS and YFSETQ. The CDR3 contains 14 residues. V was trimmed by 3 bases and J by 11 bases, leaving 20 bases between them. The CDR3 is CASSSSGTYNEQYF. CDR3 DNA: TGCGCCAGCAGCTCCTCGGGAACCTACAATGAGCAGTACTTC.

This clonotype was seen many times. The chain combines TRBV5-1 with TRBJ1-4; TRBD1 agrees at 7 bases. V was clipped by 3 bases and J by 7 bases; unmatched bases: 6. Germline CDR1 and CDR2: SGHRS and YFSETQ. This CDR3 is 14 amino acids long. The CDR3, as DNA: TGCGCCAGCAGCTCACAGGGGTCGGTTGAAAAACTGTTTTTT. This sequence encodes CASSSQGSVEKLFF.

The CDR3 is CASSLGGVPGEQFF. DNA of the CDR3: TGTGCCAGCAGCTTGGGAGGGGTTCCGGGCGAGCAGTTCTTC. The chain couples TRBV5-6 to TRBJ2-1; D is perhaps TRBD1 or TRBD2 (5 bases each). Germline CDR1 and CDR2: SGHDT and YYEEEE. The CDR3 is 14 residues long. Trimming cost V 0 bases and J 10 bases, with 14 bases left between them.

This clonotype was picked up many times. J is TRBJ2-1 and V is TRBV29-1, with D possibly TRBD1 on 6 matching bases. This CDR3 is 17 amino acids long. The V and J ends lost 0 bases and 6 bases respectively, with 21 bases between them. Germline CDR1 SQVTM, CDR2 ANQGSEA. The CDR3 protein is CSVEDPLTGKRLNEQFF. The CDR3 DNA reads TGCAGCGTTGAAGATCCCCTAACAGGGAAACGCCTCAATGAGCAGTTCTTC.

This clonotype was seen ten or more times. This CDR3 is CSVDGTGGLFQETQYF. The CDR3, as DNA: TGCAGCGTCGACGGGACAGGGGGCTTGTTCCAAGAGACCCAGTACTTC. V usage is TRBV29-1 and J usage is TRBJ2-5; TRBD1 matches 12 bases. Germline CDR1 is SQVTM and CDR2 is ANQGSEA. Trimming removed 6 bases from V and 1 base from J; junction bases left unmatched: 9. The CDR3 totals 16 residues.

This clonotype was seen ten or more times. For the CDR3, the DNA is TGTGCCAGCTCACTTGACCGACAGTCCTCACCCCTCCACTTT. Translated, it gives CASSLDRQSSPLHF. The chain joins TRBV18 to TRBJ1-6, with D possibly matching TRBD1 (5 bases). The length of the CDR3 is 14 residues. V dropped 4 bases and J dropped 10 bases, with 14 bases sitting between them. Germline V gives CDR1 KGHSH, CDR2 LQKENI.

This clonotype was seen only a few times. A much larger clone differs by one base, so this may be a read error. This chain uses TRBV7-2 with TRBJ1-5; D perhaps matches TRBD1 (5 bases). Germline CDR1 is SGHTA and CDR2 is FQGNSA. The CDR3 has 15 residues. With 3 bases removed from V and 2 bases from J, the gap between germline ends came to 11 bases. CDR3: CASSLVGPGNQPQHF. The CDR3 DNA reads as TGTGCCAGCAGCTTGGTGGGACCCGGCAATCAGCCCCAGCATTTT. The full variable domain, completed using reference TRBV7-2 and TRBJ1-5, is GAGVSQSPSNKVTEKGKDVELRCDPISGHTALYWYRQSLGQGLEFLIYFQGNSAPDKSGLPSDRFSAERTGGSVSTLTIQRTQQEDSAVYLCASSLVGPGNQPQHFGDGTRLSIL.

The chain combines TRBV7-6 with TRBJ2-7; D might be TRBD2 (6 bases). The length of the CDR3 is 13 residues. V was clipped by 3 bases and J by 3 bases, with 9 bases between them. The germline V gene encodes CDR1 SGHVS and CDR2 FNYEAQ. The CDR3 sequence is CASSFAGYYEQYF. In DNA, the CDR3 is TGTGCCAGCAGCTTTGCGGGGTACTACGAGCAGTACTTC.

This clonotype was found many times. The chain couples TRBV20-1 to TRBJ2-5; D is unclear. The CDR3 totals 13 residues. The V gene lost 1 base and the J gene lost 5 bases, with 11 bases spanning the gap. Germline CDR1 and CDR2: DFQATT and SNEGSKA (reference sequence). The CDR3 loop is CSARGLARETQYF. The CDR3, as DNA: TGCAGTGCTAGAGGGCTGGCCCGGGAGACCCAGTACTTC.

There are many counts of this clonotype. The chain recombines TRBV7-6 with TRBJ1-2, with D hard to call. The CDR3 loop spans 15 amino acids. Germline lookup yields CDR1 SGHVS and CDR2 FNYEAQ. V was clipped by 6 bases and J by 5 bases, with 19 bases between them. CDR3 sequence reads: CASSPSQATGYGYTF. The CDR3 bases are TGTGCCAGCAGTCCCAGCCAGGCCACCGGATATGGCTACACCTTC.

A note on this clonotype: A far larger clone is only one base removed, so a read error is likely. CDR3 sequence reads: CASSSRDRGYNEQYF. The CDR3 DNA sequence: TGTGCCAGCAGCTCTCGGGACAGGGGATACAATGAGCAGTACTTC. The gene calls are TRBV7-9 and TRBJ2-7, with 10 bases fitting TRBD1. The germline CDR1 and CDR2 sequences are SEHNR and FQNEAQ (reference sequence). CDR3 length: 15 residues. V gave up 4 bases and J gave up 7 bases; unmatched junction bases: 10.

This clonotype has ten or more counts. The gene calls are TRBV4-2 and TRBJ2-1, with D perhaps TRBD1 or TRBD2 (6 bases each). The CDR3 consists of 16 residues. Trimming removed 1 base from V and 6 bases from J, with 16 bases in between. Looked up from germline, CDR1 is LGHNA and CDR2 is YNFKEQ. The CDR3: CASSQVSSEGGNEQFF. The CDR3 nucleotides are TGTGCCAGCAGCCAAGTATCTAGCGAAGGGGGCAATGAGCAGTTCTTC.

There are many counts of this clonotype. V usage is TRBV20-1 and J usage is TRBJ2-7; D may be TRBD2 (6 bases). The CDR3 spans 13 residues. Germline V lookup: CDR1 DFQATT, CDR2 SNEGSKA (reference sequence). The CDR3 DNA is TGCAGCGCTCACCCCGGAGGCGGGGACGAGCAGTACTTC. Translated, it gives CSAHPGGGDEQYF.